The 7 T cell receptor beta chains below come from one sample, sequenced in a study of blood T cell repertoires in COVID-19. TCRdb keeps only in-frame clones here, not all; method: immunoSEQ multiplex PCR. The repertoire holds 350,000 to 450,000 clones, roughly 90% seen once, with 1.7% in the top ten. Sequences were obtained from PBMCs or T cells enriched from blood (not recorded which). The receptors come from a woman in her twenties or thirties who had recovered from COVID-19.

This rearrangement joins TRBV6-5 to TRBJ2-7, with 11 bases fitting TRBD1. Germline-derived CDR1 and CDR2 are MNHEY and SVGAGI. CDR3 length: 15 amino acids. V was clipped by 8 bases and J by 4 bases; unmatched bases: 10. CDR3 coding DNA: TGTGCCAGCGGGGTCGGGACAGGGGGTTGGTACGAGCAGTACTTC. Translating gives CASGVGTGGWYEQYF.

The rearrangement joins TRBV11-2 to TRBJ2-1; D might be TRBD2 (5 bases). CDR1 SGHAT and CDR2 FQNNGV come from the germline V gene. The CDR3 is 15 amino acids. V lost 1 base and J lost 9, with 16 bases in between. The CDR3 DNA follows: TGTGCCAGCAGCTTAGTCGAGGGCTTGTTGGGTGAGCAGTTCTTC. Translated, it gives CASSLVEGLLGEQFF.

A few counts support this clone. The chain joins TRBV18 to TRBJ1-5, with a possible D match to TRBD1 (5 bases). The V end lost 0 bases, the J end lost 5 bases, and 11 bases lay between the germline ends. This CDR3 has 15 amino acids. Germline lookup yields CDR1 KGHSH and CDR2 LQKENI. The CDR3 protein is CASSPPGGIDQPQHF. CDR3 nucleotide sequence: TGTGCCAGCTCACCACCGGGGGGGATCGATCAGCCCCAGCATTTT.

In its sample, this clone was seen a few times. The chain uses TRBV27 and TRBJ2-7; no clear D gene. The germline CDR1 and CDR2 sequences are MNHEY and SMNVEV (reference sequence). CDR3 length equals 12 residues. The CDR3: CVSSENSYEQYF. In DNA form, the CDR3 reads TGTGTATCCAGCGAGAACTCCTACGAGCAGTACTTC.

Here the CDR3 DNA reads TGTGCCTCTGGGAGGGACGGCTCCTACGAGCAGTACTTC. Protein: CASGRDGSYEQYF. The chain employs TRBV19 and TRBJ2-7, with 7 bases matching TRBD2. The V segment lost 11 bases and the J segment 0 bases; nucleotides outside the gene matches: 7. CDR3 size: 13 residues. Germline V lookup: CDR1 LNHDA, CDR2 SQIVND (reference sequence).

The CDR3 reads CASAILARGDNSPLHF. The CDR3 region has the DNA TGTGCCAGCGCCATTCTCGCTCGGGGGGACAATTCACCCCTCCACTTT. The rearrangement uses TRBV7-8 and TRBJ1-6, with D possibly being TRBD1 (5 bases). Germline assignment: CDR1 SGHVS and CDR2 FQNEAQ. Trimming took 8 bases from V and 7 from J, leaving 21 bases between them. The CDR3 spans 16 residues.

J is TRBJ1-1 and V is TRBV28, with D uncertain. This CDR3 comprises 16 residues. The ends were cut back, 5 bases at V and 0 bases at J, with 16 bases in the middle. Germline lookup yields CDR1 MDHEN and CDR2 SYDVKM. CDR3 nucleotide sequence: TGTGCCAGCAGTCCTGCTGCGGCCGCAATGAACACTGAAGCTTTCTTT. Translated, it gives CASSPAAAAMNTEAFF. The full variable domain, its missing parts supplied by reference TRBV28 and TRBJ1-1, is DVKVTQSSRYLVKRTGEKVFLECVQDMDHENMFWYRQDPGLGLRLIYFSYDVKMKEKGDIPEGYSVSREKKERFSLILESASTNQTSMYLCASSPAAAAMNTEAFFGQGTRLTVV.